The 25 T cell receptor beta chains in this list originate from one sample, sequenced in a study of shared clonotypes between healthy human individuals. Selected positively for CCR7 and CD45RO-negative, naive CD8 cells excluded terminally differentiated effector memory CD45RA+ cells. Sequenced by immunoSEQ multiplex PCR; TCRdb stores in-frame clones only, minus some. The data hold roughly 2.1 million clones, with 85% to 95% observed a single time. The sequencing input was naive CD8+ T cells from PBMCs. The receptors derive from a man in his late teens or twenties in good health. Some clones in this sample may be carry-over from other donors' samples.

With regard to this clone: This CDR3 is also generated by other DNA sequences in the sample. The genes are TRBV28 and TRBJ2-7, with TRBD1 matching 11 bases. After removal of 9 bases from V and 4 bases from J, the junction contained 5 bases not matched to a gene. Germline values: CDR1 MDHEN, CDR2 SYDVKM. The CDR3 totals 13 residues. The CDR3 DNA reads TGTGCCAGTCGGGGGACAGGGGGATACGAGCAGTACTTC. It encodes CASRGTGGYEQYF.

This clone was seen a single time. V usage is TRBV5-1 and J usage is TRBJ1-1; D ambiguous. The CDR3 runs to 14 residues. V was cut by 1 base and J by 2 bases, with 9 bases left in between. Germline V gene data show CDR1 as SGHRS and CDR2 as YFSETQ. Here the CDR3 DNA reads TGCGCCAGCAGCTTGACGGGGATAAACACTGAAGCTTTCTTT. It encodes CASSLTGINTEAFF.

The CDR3 protein is CASSHQGISQPQHF. The DNA of the CDR3 is TGTGCCAGTAGCCACCAGGGAATAAGTCAGCCCCAGCATTTT. The chain carries TRBV19 and TRBJ1-5, with D maybe TRBD1 (5 bases). The CDR3 runs 14 residues. Per germline, CDR1 LNHDA and CDR2 SQIVND (reference sequence). Deletions cut 6 bases from V and 6 bases from J, with 15 bases between.

This rearrangement joins TRBV28 to TRBJ2-3; 8 bases fit TRBD2. With V trimmed by 6 bases and J by 3 bases, 11 bases remained unmatched. CDR1 is MDHEN and CDR2 is SYDVKM in the germline V gene. CDR3 length: 16 amino acids. The DNA of the CDR3 is TGTGCCAGCAGGTCCAACGTAGCGGGAAGGACAGATACGCAGTATTTT. This encodes CASRSNVAGRTDTQYF. The whole variable domain, remainder taken from reference TRBV28 and TRBJ2-3, is DVKVTQSSRYLVKRTGEKVFLECVQDMDHENMFWYRQDPGLGLRLIYFSYDVKMKEKGDIPEGYSVSREKKERFSLILESASTNQTSMYLCASRSNVAGRTDTQYFGPGTRLTVL.

This chain links TRBV15 with TRBJ1-4; 7 positions match TRBD1. Germline CDR1 is LNHNV and CDR2 is YYDKDF (reference sequence). J was trimmed by 7 bases and V by 11 bases; bases with no gene match: 22. CDR3 length: 17 residues. The chain's CDR3 is CAAEQRGRRAIGEKLFF. The CDR3 nucleotides read TGTGCCGCCGAACAAAGGGGGCGCCGCGCTATAGGTGAAAAACTGTTTTTT.

The rearrangement links TRBV9 to TRBJ2-7; D uncertain. Trimming stripped 4 bases from V and 2 bases from J, with 16 bases between. The germline CDR1 and CDR2 sequences are SGDLS and YYNGEE. CDR3 length: 15 amino acids. CDR3 loop: CASSPGRKSPYEQYF. The DNA of the CDR3 is TGTGCCAGCAGCCCCGGACGGAAAAGCCCCTACGAGCAGTACTTC.

The V gene is TRBV4-1, the J gene TRBJ1-1, with D hard to call. V was shortened by 1 base and J by 9 bases, with 6 bases between the two germline ends. The CDR3 is 11 amino acids. Germline V CDR1 and CDR2: MGHRA, YSYEKL. The CDR3 reads CASSQGGQAFF. The CDR3 coding sequence is TGCGCCAGCAGCCAAGGGGGTCAAGCTTTCTTT.

This clone showed up just once. The rearrangement joins TRBV28 to TRBJ1-5; maybe TRBD1 (5 bases). The CDR3 is made up of 13 amino acids. V was pared by 6 bases and J by 5 bases, with 11 bases between. Germline V gene data show CDR1 as MDHEN and CDR2 as SYDVKM. The CDR3 sequence is CASRRVRDQPQHF. The CDR3 DNA follows: TGTGCCAGCAGACGGGTCAGGGATCAGCCCCAGCATTTT.

The gene calls are TRBV11-1 and TRBJ2-1, with 9 positions matching TRBD2. This CDR3 contains 14 residues. Germline values: CDR1 SGHAT, CDR2 FQDESV (reference sequence). V lost 6 bases and J lost 7; bases outside the gene matches: 7. The CDR3 spells CASSPRSGGNEQFF. In nucleotides, the CDR3 is TGTGCCAGCAGTCCCCGAAGCGGGGGGAATGAGCAGTTCTTC.

The V and J genes are TRBV27 and TRBJ2-1; the D gene could be TRBD1 or TRBD2 (5 bases each). The V end lost 7 bases, the J end lost 0 bases, and 13 bases lay between the germline ends. CDR1 MNHEY and CDR2 SMNVEV come from the germline V gene (reference sequence). This CDR3 has 15 residues. CDR3 region: CASTPPGRSYNEQFF. CDR3 DNA: TGTGCCAGCACCCCTCCGGGGCGCTCCTACAATGAGCAGTTCTTC.

In regard to this clone: Other nucleotide sequences from this sample produce the same CDR3. The chain uses TRBV30 and TRBJ2-1, with unresolved D. With 0 bases removed from V and 0 bases from J, the gap between germline ends came to 3 bases. The CDR3 totals 13 residues. CDR1 is GTSNPN, CDR2 SVGIG, per germline (reference sequence). The CDR3 nucleotides are TGTGCCTGGAGTGTCGGCTCCTACAATGAGCAGTTCTTC. It translates to CAWSVGSYNEQFF.

This chain links TRBV7-2 with TRBJ2-1, with D possibly being TRBD2 (5 bases). In germline, CDR1 is SGHTA, CDR2 FQGNSA. V was cut by 2 bases and J by 2 bases, with 10 bases left in between. The CDR3 consists of 15 residues. The DNA of the CDR3 is TGTGCCAGCAGCTTATACCGGGAACCCTACAATGAGCAGTTCTTC. Translating gives CASSLYREPYNEQFF. Combining the CDR3 with reference TRBV7-2 and TRBJ2-1 gives the whole variable domain GAGVSQSPSNKVTEKGKDVELRCDPISGHTALYWYRQSLGQGLEFLIYFQGNSAPDKSGLPSDRFSAERTGGSVSTLTIQRTQQEDSAVYLCASSLYREPYNEQFFGPGTRLTVL.

The chain links TRBV5-5 to TRBJ2-1; D not resolved. Germline lookup yields CDR1 SGHKS and CDR2 YYEKEE (reference sequence). The CDR3 consists of 17 residues. V was clipped by 4 bases and J by 4 bases, with 21 bases between them. The CDR3 region is CASSVQDTVEPYNEQFF. CDR3 bases: TGTGCCAGCAGCGTACAAGATACAGTGGAGCCGTACAATGAGCAGTTCTTC. The full variable domain, its missing parts supplied by reference TRBV5-5 and TRBJ2-1, is DAGVTQSPTHLIKTRGQQVTLRCSPISGHKSVSWYQQVLGQGPQFIFQYYEKEERGRGNFPDRFSARQFPNYSSELNVNALLLGDSALYLCASSVQDTVEPYNEQFFGPGTRLTVL.

The chain joins TRBV9 to TRBJ2-1, with D uncertain. The CDR3 has 14 residues. V shed 0 bases and J shed 4 bases, with 8 bases lying between them. CDR1 SGDLS and CDR2 YYNGEE come from the germline V gene. CDR3: CASSVELRYNEQFF. The CDR3 region has the DNA TGTGCCAGCAGCGTAGAACTGAGATACAATGAGCAGTTCTTC.

The chain recombines TRBV5-5 with TRBJ2-1, with 10 positions matching TRBD1. CDR3 length equals 15 residues. After removal of 5 bases from V and 6 bases from J, the junction contained 8 bases not matched to a gene. CDR1 and CDR2 (germline): SGHKS, YYEKEE (reference sequence). The CDR3 reads CASSRVRDRGNEQFF. The CDR3 coding sequence is TGTGCCAGCAGTCGGGTCCGGGACAGGGGCAATGAGCAGTTCTTC.

The genes are TRBV29-1 and TRBJ2-1; TRBD2 aligns across 11 bases. The CDR3 extends over 16 amino acids. The V and J ends lost 8 bases and 10 bases, in that order; junction bases with no gene match: 19. Germline V gene data show CDR1 as SQVTM and CDR2 as ANQGSEA. The CDR3 DNA is TGCAGCCTCGTTCAGGGCGGGCTAGCGGGAGGACAGGAGCAGTTCTTC. It translates to CSLVQGGLAGGQEQFF.

This clone was detected only once. The chain carries TRBV11-2 and TRBJ2-1; D may be TRBD2 (6 bases). This CDR3 has 16 residues. Trimming shortened V by 0 bases and J by 7 bases, and 16 bases separated the two germline ends. Germline V lookup: CDR1 SGHAT, CDR2 FQNNGV. The CDR3 region has the DNA TGTGCCAGCAGCTTAGATACTAGCCTAATAGGGAATGAGCAGTTCTTC. Protein: CASSLDTSLIGNEQFF.

This clone was detected only once. The same CDR3 can be traced to other DNA sequences in this sample. The V and J genes are TRBV5-1 and TRBJ2-7, with 8 bases aligning to TRBD1. This CDR3 spans 15 amino acids. Germline V lookup: CDR1 SGHRS, CDR2 YFSETQ. J lost 0 bases, V lost 0 bases, and 2 bases had no gene match. The CDR3 sequence is CASSLGQGSSYEQYF. The CDR3, as DNA: TGCGCCAGCAGCTTGGGACAGGGGAGCTCCTACGAGCAGTACTTC.

This sequence joins TRBV19 and TRBJ1-1, with D possibly matching TRBD1 (6 bases). The CDR3 consists of 18 residues. The V end lost 6 bases, the J end lost 1 base, and 24 bases lay between the germline ends. Germline CDR1 is LNHDA and CDR2 is SQIVND (reference sequence). The CDR3 bases are TGTGCCAGTAGCCTCGTTTGGGCAGGGGATCAGGGGAACACTGAAGCTTTCTTT. The encoded protein is CASSLVWAGDQGNTEAFF.

V and J are TRBV11-3 and TRBJ1-1, with D tentatively TRBD1 (5 bases). CDR3 length: 13 residues. Germline CDR1 and CDR2: SGHNT and YENEEA. Deletions cut 4 bases from V and 5 bases from J, with 11 bases between. The CDR3 loop is CASSWGPRTEAFF. CDR3 bases: TGTGCCAGCAGCTGGGGCCCGAGGACTGAAGCTTTCTTT.

The chain recombines TRBV6-6 with TRBJ2-1; 11 positions agree with TRBD1. From germline, CDR1 is MNHNY and CDR2 SVGAGI (reference sequence). V lost 8 bases and J lost 3; bases outside the gene matches: 3. This CDR3 has 14 amino acids. CDR3 loop: CASCGTGGYNEQFF. The DNA for the CDR3 is TGTGCCAGCTGCGGGACAGGGGGCTACAATGAGCAGTTCTTC.

The chain combines TRBV7-2 with TRBJ2-4; tentative D call: TRBD1 (6 bases). V dropped 5 bases and J dropped 2 bases, with 13 bases sitting between them. The CDR3 length is 15 residues. Germline loops: CDR1 SGHTA, CDR2 FQGNSA. CDR3 in amino acids: CASSPLQGTKNIQYF. For the CDR3, the DNA is TGTGCCAGCAGCCCCTTACAGGGTACCAAAAACATTCAGTACTTC.

The chain employs TRBV5-6 and TRBJ2-3, with no clear D. Trimming pared 4 bases from V and 2 bases from J, leaving 2 bases between. CDR3 size: 11 residues. Per germline, CDR1 SGHDT and CDR2 YYEEEE. CDR3 DNA sequence: TGTGCCAGCAGCGTCACAGATACGCAGTATTTT. Amino acid sequence: CASSVTDTQYF.

Details on this clone: The same CDR3 also results from other DNA sequences found in this sample. The V and J genes are TRBV9 and TRBJ1-4; TRBD1 matches 8 bases. The CDR3 runs to 15 residues. CDR1 is SGDLS and CDR2 is YYNGEE in the germline V gene. Unmatched junction bases numbered 5, after V lost 4 bases and J lost 3 bases. The chain's CDR3 is CASSTGQGANEKLFF. CDR3 in DNA: TGTGCCAGCAGCACAGGACAGGGCGCTAATGAAAAACTGTTTTTT.

V usage is TRBV30 and J usage is TRBJ1-2, with 9 bases that match TRBD1. The J segment lost 5 bases and the V segment lost 2 bases, leaving 12 bases of the junction unmatched. This CDR3 contains 16 residues. Germline CDR1 is GTSNPN and CDR2 is SVGIG (reference sequence). In DNA, the CDR3 is TGTGCCTGGAGTTCGATAGACGAGGACAGGGGATATGGCTACACCTTC. It specifies CAWSSIDEDRGYGYTF.